The source of this TCR beta chain is a study of cytomegalovirus exposure and HLA in healthy donors (dated by TCRdb to 2016 to 2017). Concerning the study at large: An earlier analysis of around 600 of the donors reported roughly 270 Gb of sequence data and 100 million to 140 million unique TCR beta sequences from about 180 million T cells. Every repertoire in the discovery cohort had been generated on one and the same sequencing platform. To study patterns of TCR occurrence, a later analysis re-analyzed previously published TCR beta repertoires from more than 550 donors and added high-resolution HLA genotyping. The aim of the study was to test whether cataloging public T cell receptors could identify signatures of past pathogen exposure. The number of typed donors differed by locus: about 620-640 for A, B, C, DRB1 and DQB1; some 540 for DQA1; about 600 for DPA1; and about 450 for DPB1. Among some 410 genotyped donors of the cohort, an average of roughly 240,000 unique TCR beta nucleotide sequences were sequenced per donor, around a sixth of them non-productive. An early release covering roughly 640 HLA-typed donors comprised approximately 300 gigabases of sequencing data and roughly 85 million unique TCR sequences. To predict cytomegalovirus infection status, the study brought together high-throughput TCR immunosequencing, statistical association of individual TCRs with disease status, and machine learning. Both class I and class II loci were covered by HLA typing, at four-digit resolution. Because of strong linkage in the cohort, roughly five DR-DQ haplotypes were treated as single units for association and clustering. To decide whether each TCR beta V gene segment behaved as functional or pseudogenic, an earlier analysis of some 600 of the donors relied on high-throughput TCR beta sequencing. Donor age, sex, ethnicity and CMV serostatus were compiled alongside the repertoire data. Along with the 666-subject first cohort, a separate validation cohort of over a hundred different subjects was used. Using immunosequencing, the study profiled T cell repertoires from about 610 subjects and related those repertoires to cytomegalovirus serostatus. A later genetic analysis took genome-wide SNP genotypes for about three fifths of the 666 donors and used that subset as a discovery cohort. Of the 350 to 450 genotyped donors, about 80% fell in the genetic ancestry cluster associated with self-reported Caucasian donors. In the later analysis, no new phenotypic data were used to find candidate immune exposures; instead, reliance was placed on TCR beta sequences and their occurrence across donors. Overall study results and their limits: A further reported finding was that TCR beta sequences accurately predicted the HLA-A and HLA-B alleles for most subjects in the first cohort. CMV serostatus was the only immune exposure information available for the cohort. Correlated functional status among segregating V segments might be attributable to linkage disequilibrium, but an unknown experimental factor could not be ruled out. While some public TCRs were present in many individuals, most TCR sequences turned up only very rarely across donors. Compared with equally common non-associated chains, HLA-associated TCR beta chains in a later analysis were more clonally expanded and had lower generation probabilities. Broadly in line with IMGT annotations, most TCR beta V segments showed up in productive rearrangements about 87% or about 30% of the time in an earlier analysis of roughly 590 of the donors. Specific HLA alleles were associated with roughly 16,000 TCR beta sequences at a false discovery rate of 0.05 in a later analysis. Three of the identified cytomegalovirus-associated TCR beta chains were confirmed in vitro to be specific for cytomegalovirus antigens. Roughly uniform sequencing depth across donors was assumed in presence/absence analyses, although this assumption may not hold. According to a later genetic analysis, donors in an Asian-associated ancestry cluster had fewer N-insertions in productive TCRs than the approximately 630-donor mean. A later analysis found that most CMV-associated TCR beta chains appeared HLA-restricted, with HLA associations seemingly driven largely by CMV exposure. In a later analysis, several top co-occurrence clusters were reported to appear linked to parvovirus B19, influenza, CMV and Epstein-Barr virus. When HLA alleles, especially DR and DQ, strongly co-occurred, attributing TCR associations to individual alleles was difficult. The authors suggested that the approach could potentially be extended to other disease states and immunological phenotypes. Approximately 18 rarely observed V segments, including chromosome 9 orphons, were excluded from the earlier analysis of several hundred of the donors because counts were too low. In both the original and validation cohorts, the classifier was reported to diagnose cytomegalovirus status with high specificity and sensitivity. In a later analysis, TCR association rates were found to vary across HLA loci, with the most associated TCRs seen for DRB1 alleles and the fewest for HLA-C alleles. A later genetic analysis associated a missense DCLRE1C variant with V-gene and J-gene trimming of TCR beta chains, and an independent cohort replicated the association. A total of roughly 160 TCR beta chains were listed by the study as associated with cytomegalovirus. A group of highly shared sequence variants was considered likely to be a technical artifact of the sequencing pipeline. Some IMGT-functional V segments, including TRBV6-2 and TRBV6-3, could not be distinguished by the 87-base-pair reads and were therefore excluded. In this cohort, only TCR beta chains were sequenced, and detectable features were limited by the absence of alpha or paired-chain data. HLA typing was unavailable for some donors at each locus, so association tests used only the typed subset.

Library creation used the immunoSEQ multiplex PCR assay. For the multiplex PCR, a mixture combining 60 forward primers for TCR Vbeta segments and 13 reverse primers for TCR Jbeta segments was used. Amplification of the CDR3 region of rearranged TCR beta genes was performed with a multiplex PCR assay on genomic DNA. The Illumina HiSeq System was used to sequence the amplified TCR beta libraries as 87-base-pair reads. On the authors' methods: A later analysis tallied 70 million to 100 million unique TCR beta chains across the 700 or so repertoires, and some 10 million of those chains were shared by two or more donors. To remove PCR and sequencing errors, raw reads were error-corrected and collapsed into unique sequences using a nearest-neighbor algorithm that merged closely related sequences. Alignment of CDR3 sequences to IMGT reference sequences was used to assign V, D and J gene segments. Each retained sequence needed at least a six-nucleotide match to both a V gene segment and a J gene segment. A rearrangement counted as productive if the CDR3 had no stop codons and remained in frame with V and J, and every other rearrangement counted as non-productive. Following IMGT convention, CDR3 was defined as the stretch from the second conserved V-encoded cysteine to the conserved J-encoded phenylalanine. Sequences without an unambiguous match to a single V gene segment were excluded from the earlier analysis of about 630 of the donors. In an earlier analysis of a few hundred of the donors, V segments were called functional above 56.7% productive rearrangements and were called segregating when the between-donor standard deviation exceeded 5%. A statistical classification framework was built to diagnose cytomegalovirus status from the catalog of TCR beta chain sequences. A later analysis assigned V and J genes by comparing TCR nucleotide sequences with IMGT/GENE-DB human TR gene sequences. In a later analysis, CDR3 sequences and most-parsimonious VDJ recombination scenarios were assigned using the TCRdist pipeline. In a later analysis, every TCR beta chain was defined by the combination of its CDR3 amino acid sequence and its V-gene family, and reads without a unique V-gene family were dropped. To address suspected cross-contamination and a sequencing artifact, a later analysis removed roughly 580 highly shared, low-generation-probability nucleotide sequences. For each public chain, a later analysis derived a clonal expansion index from normalized ranks of inferred template counts within each repertoire. In a later analysis, generation probabilities were computed using a VDJ recombination model fitted to out-of-frame rearrangements, and the results were checked against IGoR. Hypergeometric tests were used in a later analysis to score TCR-TCR, TCR-HLA and TCR-CMV co-occurrence, with a repertoire-size bias correction applied to the TCR pairs. False discovery rates were estimated in a later analysis by permuting HLA or CMV assignments 20 times. In a later analysis, co-occurring TCRs were grouped using DBSCAN, and TCRdist sequence similarity was added for clustering within HLA-allele-positive subsets. Repertoires with fewer than 30,000 or more than 120,000 public chains were left out of co-occurrence clustering, as were five repertoires with anomalous nucleotide sharing. TCRdb limited this immuneACCESS table to in-frame rearrangements with V and J called. A share of clones is missing; checked studies link under half to unresolved V genes, and the rest is unexplained. The D gene and trimming were derived from the DNA, and the V and J assignments and clone size from that table. Counted in this sample were some 99,000 clones; roughly 76% of them appeared once. Of the sample, 1.2% falls within the top ten clones.

From the germline V gene, CDR1 is MGHRA and CDR2 is YSYEKL. The CDR3 measures 16 amino acids from cysteine to phenylalanine. The sequence is cut down to CDR3 DNA, 48 bases in frame from base 1. V has 7 bases trimmed and J has 4 bases trimmed; junction bases matching no gene number 13. In regard to this clone: There is no known antigen for this receptor. Base qualities are not recorded, but no much larger clone differs from it by a single base.

The cohort consisted of some 730 healthy bone marrow donors. Cohort members were all nominally healthy when sampled, although unrecorded immune exposures were likely present. The donor tested CMV seronegative and was one of the 352 seronegative cohort members. A peripheral blood sample was collected from each donor, and TCR beta sequencing was performed on peripheral blood mononuclear cells. The Qiagen DNeasy Blood Extraction Kit was used to extract genomic DNA from the blood cell samples. The chain couples TRBV4-1 to TRBJ2-3, and 8 junction bases match TRBD2. Sequencing was done on a sample of PBMCs. The receptor comes from a female donor in good health and CMV-seronegative. The CDR3 has the sequence CASKTTGGGRADTQYF. The sequence in DNA is TGCGCCAGCAAGACAACGGGAGGGGGACGCGCAGATACGCAGTATTTT.